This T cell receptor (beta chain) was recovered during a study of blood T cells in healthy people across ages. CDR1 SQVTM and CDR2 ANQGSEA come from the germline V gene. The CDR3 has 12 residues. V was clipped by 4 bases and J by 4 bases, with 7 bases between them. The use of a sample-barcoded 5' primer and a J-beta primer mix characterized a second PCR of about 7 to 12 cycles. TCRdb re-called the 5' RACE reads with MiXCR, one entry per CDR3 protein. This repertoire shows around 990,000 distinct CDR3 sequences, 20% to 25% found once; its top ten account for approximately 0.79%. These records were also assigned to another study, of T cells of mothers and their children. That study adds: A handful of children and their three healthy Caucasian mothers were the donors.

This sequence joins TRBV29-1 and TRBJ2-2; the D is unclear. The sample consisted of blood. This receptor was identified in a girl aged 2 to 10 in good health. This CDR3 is CSVVGGTGELFF. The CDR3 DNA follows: TGCAGCGTTGTCGGCGGCACCGGGGAGCTGTTTTTT.